One T cell receptor beta chain is described in this entry. The sample comes from a study of control samples from healthy donors and cancer patients. Germline lookup yields CDR1 LNHDA and CDR2 SQIVND (reference sequence). The CDR3 sequence is 15 residues long. Unmatched junction bases numbered 8, after V lost 6 bases and J lost 2 bases. TCRdb's table, derived via immunoSEQ multiplex PCR, lists solely in-frame clones and lacks some. The repertoire holds 95,000 to 150,000 clones, with 90% to 95% as singletons. Sequences were obtained from blood. The receptor comes from a woman between 18 and 30 years old in good health. The chain combines TRBV19 with TRBJ2-3; 7 bases match TRBD1. The CDR3 reads CASRTRDRFTDTQYF. The CDR3 bases are TGTGCCAGTAGGACCCGGGACAGATTCACAGATACGCAGTATTTT.